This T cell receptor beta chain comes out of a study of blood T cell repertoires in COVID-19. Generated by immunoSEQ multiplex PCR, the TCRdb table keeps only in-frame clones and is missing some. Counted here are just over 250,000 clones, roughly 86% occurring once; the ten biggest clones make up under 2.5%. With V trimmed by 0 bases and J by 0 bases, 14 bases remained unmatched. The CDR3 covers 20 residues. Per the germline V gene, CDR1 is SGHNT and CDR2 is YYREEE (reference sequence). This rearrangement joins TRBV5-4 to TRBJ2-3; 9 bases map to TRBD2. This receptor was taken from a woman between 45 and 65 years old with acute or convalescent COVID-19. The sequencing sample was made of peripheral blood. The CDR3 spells CASSLGRTGLAKVSTDTQYF. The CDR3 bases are TGTGCCAGCAGCTTGGGGAGGACGGGACTAGCCAAAGTAAGCACAGATACGCAGTATTTT.